This paragraph reports one TCR beta chain. What it binds is unknown. The sample is drawn from a study of cytomegalovirus exposure and HLA in healthy donors. Study results and caveats: Reports described diagnosis of cytomegalovirus status by the classifier as highly specific and sensitive. Researchers catalogued under 200 TCR beta chains as cytomegalovirus-associated. Most TCR sequences showed up rarely, but some public TCRs showed up in many donors.

The donors were part of the validation cohort of over a hundred subjects. That cohort was separate from the first cohort, which comprised some 670 subjects. Assay: immunoSEQ multiplex PCR; the TCRdb copy retains only in-frame clones and omits some. Of some 140,000 clones detected, around 84% appear once; the ten largest clones hold approximately 2.2%. The specimen was PBMCs. The sequence came from a human donor in good health.

The CDR3 sequence: CASSPAGTTGELFF. CDR3 coding DNA: TGTGCCAGCAGTCCAGCGGGAACCACCGGGGAGCTGTTTTTT. V is TRBV27 and J is TRBJ2-2; TRBD2 matches at 7 bases. The CDR3 consists of 14 residues. Germline CDR1 reads MNHEY; CDR2 reads SMNVEV (reference sequence). Trimming at V came to 5 bases and at J to 4 bases, leaving 4 bases not matched to a gene.